This T cell receptor beta chain was sequenced during a study of blood T cells in healthy people across ages. This clonotype was recorded a few times. Total RNA was isolated from each sample in quantities of at least 5.5 micrograms. Primers used in a second PCR of about 7 to 12 cycles were a sample-barcoded 5' primer and a J-beta primer mix. Each CDR3 protein gets one entry after TCRdb re-called the 5' RACE reads with MiXCR. The table includes 760,000 or so distinct CDR3 sequences, about 25% detected once. The CDR3 loop spans 14 amino acids. The V gene end was trimmed by 3 bases and the J gene end by 6 bases; junction bases not matched to a gene: 7. The germline CDR1 and CDR2 sequences are SQVTM and ANQGSEA. These data were likewise used in another study, on T cells of mothers and their children.

Sequenced material: blood. The chain uses TRBV29-1 and TRBJ2-1; 8 bases are a match to TRBD2. This clonotype was sampled from a boy aged 5 to 17 in good health. For the CDR3, the DNA is TGCAGCGTTGAGAAACTAGCGGTTTCCAATGAGCAGTTCTTC. This gives the protein CSVEKLAVSNEQFF.